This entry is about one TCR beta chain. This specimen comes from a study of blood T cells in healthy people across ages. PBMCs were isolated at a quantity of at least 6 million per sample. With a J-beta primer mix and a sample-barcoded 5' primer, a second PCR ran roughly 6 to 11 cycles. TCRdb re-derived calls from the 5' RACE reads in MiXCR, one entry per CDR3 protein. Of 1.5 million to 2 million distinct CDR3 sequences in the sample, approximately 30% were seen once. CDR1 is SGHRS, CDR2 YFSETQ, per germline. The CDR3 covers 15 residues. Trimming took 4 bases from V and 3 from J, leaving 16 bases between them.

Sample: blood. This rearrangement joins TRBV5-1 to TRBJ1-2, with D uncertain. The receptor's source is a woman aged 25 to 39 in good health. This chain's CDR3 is CASSPTYDIDYGYTF. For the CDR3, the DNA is TGCGCCAGCAGCCCGACATATGACATTGACTATGGCTACACCTTC.